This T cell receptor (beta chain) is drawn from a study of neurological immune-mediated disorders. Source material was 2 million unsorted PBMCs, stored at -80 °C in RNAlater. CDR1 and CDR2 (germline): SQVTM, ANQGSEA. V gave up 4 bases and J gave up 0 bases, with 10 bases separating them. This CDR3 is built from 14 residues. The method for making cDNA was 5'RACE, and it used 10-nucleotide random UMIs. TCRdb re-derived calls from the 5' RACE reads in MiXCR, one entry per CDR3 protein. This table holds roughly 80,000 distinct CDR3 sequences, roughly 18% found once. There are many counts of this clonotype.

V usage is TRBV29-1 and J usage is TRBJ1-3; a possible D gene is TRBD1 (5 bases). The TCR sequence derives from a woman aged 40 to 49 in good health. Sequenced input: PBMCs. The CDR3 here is CSVVAGPSGNTIYF. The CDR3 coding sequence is TGCAGCGTTGTTGCAGGGCCCTCTGGAAACACCATATATTTT. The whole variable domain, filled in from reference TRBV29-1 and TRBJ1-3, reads SAVISQKPSRDICQRGTSLTIQCQVDSQVTMMFWYRQQPGQSLTLIATANQGSEATYESGFVIDKFPISRPNLTFSTLTVSNMSPEDSSIYLCSVVAGPSGNTIYFGEGSWLTVV.